This is a list of T cell receptor beta chains from one sample in a study of blood T cell repertoires in COVID-19. TCRdb's table, derived via immunoSEQ multiplex PCR, lists solely in-frame clones and lacks some. The table lists about 260,000 clones, under 95% of them singletons. Sample: PBMCs or T cells enriched from blood (not recorded which). The receptors shown here come from a man aged 40-50 years who had been exposed to COVID-19. CDR3s include the opening cysteine and the closing phenylalanine or tryptophan. The D gene is left open where the match is weak. Some rows have no size entry. The others give once, few or many, or a class for an expanded clone.

j_call: TRBJ2-3
v_call: TRBV18
cdr3_length: 15
d_call: NA
clone_size: NA
cdr3_nt: TGTGCCAGCTCACGTCTAGCGCAGAGCACAGATACGCAGTATTTT
cdr3_aa: CASSRLAQSTDTQYF

j_call: TRBJ1-2
v_call: TRBV2
cdr3_length: 13
d_call: NA
clone_size: NA
cdr3_nt: TGTGCCAGCGGAGTGGGGGGAACGGGAGGCTACACCTTC
cdr3_aa: CASGVGGTGGYTF

j_call: TRBJ1-4
v_call: TRBV13
cdr3_length: 20
d_call: NA
clone_size: NA
cdr3_nt: TGTGCCAGCAGCTCCAAAGGGCCAGGGGAGATATTAGCAACTAATGAAAAACTGTTTTTT
cdr3_aa: CASSSKGPGEILATNEKLFF

j_call: TRBJ1-6
v_call: TRBV7-9
cdr3_length: 15
d_call: NA
clone_size: once
cdr3_nt: TGTGCCAGCAGCCCCCTGTTGAGGGATAATTCACCCCTCCACTTT
cdr3_aa: CASSPLLRDNSPLHF

j_call: TRBJ2-5
v_call: TRBV30
cdr3_length: 12
d_call: NA
clone_size: once
cdr3_nt: TGTGCCTGGAGCGGTTACCAAGAGACCCAGTACTTC
cdr3_aa: CAWSGYQETQYF

j_call: TRBJ1-1
v_call: TRBV10-3
cdr3_length: 14
d_call: TRBD1
clone_size: NA
cdr3_nt: TGTGCCATCAGTGAAGGGGGCGACCTCACTGAAGCTTTCTTT
cdr3_aa: CAISEGGDLTEAFF

j_call: TRBJ1-5
v_call: TRBV7-2
cdr3_length: 13
d_call: TRBD1
clone_size: NA
cdr3_nt: TGTGCCAGCGGACAGGGGGTTGGGCAGCCCCAGCATTTT
cdr3_aa: CASGQGVGQPQHF

j_call: TRBJ1-1
v_call: TRBV18
cdr3_length: 16
d_call: TRBD1
clone_size: NA
cdr3_nt: TGTGCCAGCTCACATCAGGACAGGGGGTATGACACTGAAGCTTTCTTT
cdr3_aa: CASSHQDRGYDTEAFF

j_call: TRBJ1-5
v_call: TRBV19
cdr3_length: 17
d_call: NA
clone_size: NA
cdr3_nt: TGTGCCAGTAGTACCCCCAATGGGGGGACTAGCAATCAGCCCCAGCATTTT
cdr3_aa: CASSTPNGGTSNQPQHF

j_call: TRBJ2-7
v_call: TRBV30
cdr3_length: 11
d_call: NA
clone_size: few
cdr3_nt: TGTGCCTGGAGTGTACTCCACGAGCAGTACTTC
cdr3_aa: CAWSVLHEQYF

j_call: TRBJ2-5
v_call: TRBV6-5
cdr3_length: 14
d_call: NA
clone_size: few
cdr3_nt: TGTGCCAGCAGCAGCCGTAGTACGGGAGAGACCCAGTACTTC
cdr3_aa: CASSSRSTGETQYF

j_call: TRBJ1-4
v_call: TRBV28
cdr3_length: 17
d_call: TRBD1
clone_size: NA
cdr3_nt: TGTGCCAGCAGTACTAGACAGGGGGCAGATACTAATGAAAAACTGTTTTTT
cdr3_aa: CASSTRQGADTNEKLFF

j_call: TRBJ1-5
v_call: TRBV6-2/TRBV6-3
cdr3_length: 13
d_call: NA
clone_size: NA
cdr3_nt: TGTGCCAGCAGTTTAGAGATTAATCAGCCCCAGCATTTT
cdr3_aa: CASSLEINQPQHF

j_call: TRBJ2-5
v_call: TRBV7-3
cdr3_length: 15
d_call: NA
clone_size: NA
cdr3_nt: TGTGCCAGCAGACTCACAGGGGGAGGGCAAGAGACCCAGTACTTC
cdr3_aa: CASRLTGGGQETQYF

j_call: TRBJ2-3
v_call: TRBV28
cdr3_length: 12
d_call: NA
clone_size: few
cdr3_nt: TGTGCCAGCAGTTTCCGGACAGATACGCAGTATTTT
cdr3_aa: CASSFRTDTQYF

j_call: TRBJ2-7
v_call: TRBV29-1
cdr3_length: 14
d_call: TRBD2
clone_size: NA
cdr3_nt: TGCAGCGTAAAGCGGGAGGTGTCAACCTACGAGCAGTACTTC
cdr3_aa: CSVKREVSTYEQYF

j_call: TRBJ2-7
v_call: TRBV28
cdr3_length: 14
d_call: TRBD1
clone_size: NA
cdr3_nt: TGTGCCAGCAGTTTGGGACAGATATATGACGAGCAGTACTTC
cdr3_aa: CASSLGQIYDEQYF

j_call: TRBJ1-1
v_call: TRBV28
cdr3_length: 12
d_call: NA
clone_size: NA
cdr3_nt: TGTGCCAGCAGGGAGACAGCCACTGAAGCTTTCTTT
cdr3_aa: CASRETATEAFF

j_call: TRBJ1-6
v_call: TRBV5-1
cdr3_length: 18
d_call: TRBD1
clone_size: NA
cdr3_nt: TGCGCCAGCAGCTTAGCAATCGGAAGGACAGGGGGTGGCTCACCCCTCCACTTT
cdr3_aa: CASSLAIGRTGGGSPLHF

j_call: TRBJ2-7
v_call: TRBV6-5
cdr3_length: 13
d_call: TRBD1
clone_size: NA
cdr3_nt: TGTGCCAGCAGTCTTACTGACAGGGTCGAGCAGTACTTC
cdr3_aa: CASSLTDRVEQYF

j_call: TRBJ1-1
v_call: TRBV18
cdr3_length: 15
d_call: TRBD1
clone_size: NA
cdr3_nt: TGTGCCAGCTCACCGTTGGACAGGTCGAACACTGAAGCTTTCTTT
cdr3_aa: CASSPLDRSNTEAFF

j_call: TRBJ1-4
v_call: TRBV7-9
cdr3_length: 15
d_call: NA
clone_size: NA
cdr3_nt: TGTGCCAGCAGCCCAGCGGGGGGCTCTAATGAAAAACTGTTTTTT
cdr3_aa: CASSPAGGSNEKLFF

j_call: TRBJ2-7
v_call: TRBV19
cdr3_length: 14
d_call: TRBD1
clone_size: NA
cdr3_nt: TGTGCCAGTAGTATACGGGACAGGGGGCAGGAGCAGTACTTC
cdr3_aa: CASSIRDRGQEQYF

j_call: TRBJ1-2
v_call: TRBV19
cdr3_length: 15
d_call: NA
clone_size: NA
cdr3_nt: TGTGCCAGTAGTATAGGGACACCAGATAACTATGGCTACACCTTC
cdr3_aa: CASSIGTPDNYGYTF

j_call: TRBJ1-2
v_call: TRBV7-9
cdr3_length: 14
d_call: TRBD1
clone_size: once
cdr3_nt: TGTGCCAGCAGCTATTACGGGACAGTGAATGGCTACACCTTC
cdr3_aa: CASSYYGTVNGYTF

j_call: TRBJ1-5
v_call: TRBV12-5
cdr3_length: 14
d_call: TRBD1
clone_size: NA
cdr3_nt: TGTGCTAGTGGAGAGGGACAGCTGTATCAGCCCCAGCATTTT
cdr3_aa: CASGEGQLYQPQHF

j_call: TRBJ2-1
v_call: TRBV19
cdr3_length: 13
d_call: NA
clone_size: NA
cdr3_nt: TGTGCCAGTAGTATGCAGGGTGGGAATGAGCAGTTCTTC
cdr3_aa: CASSMQGGNEQFF

j_call: TRBJ2-7
v_call: TRBV27
cdr3_length: 14
d_call: TRBD2
clone_size: once
cdr3_nt: TGTGCCAGCAGTTTTAGCGGGAGGGCCTACGAGCAGTACTTC
cdr3_aa: CASSFSGRAYEQYF

j_call: TRBJ1-2
v_call: TRBV5-1
cdr3_length: 16
d_call: TRBD1
clone_size: few
cdr3_nt: TGCGCCAGCAGCAGCCCCCGGGACAGGGGGTTAAATGGCTACACCTTC
cdr3_aa: CASSSPRDRGLNGYTF

j_call: TRBJ1-1
v_call: TRBV6-1
cdr3_length: 14
d_call: TRBD1
clone_size: few
cdr3_nt: TGTGCCAGCAGTGAGTCCAGGGGGCAAACTGAAGCTTTCTTT
cdr3_aa: CASSESRGQTEAFF

j_call: TRBJ2-2
v_call: TRBV27
cdr3_length: 15
d_call: TRBD1
clone_size: NA
cdr3_nt: TGTGCCAGCAGTTCAGGACAGGGCTATACCGGGGAGCTGTTTTTT
cdr3_aa: CASSSGQGYTGELFF

j_call: TRBJ2-1
v_call: TRBV28
cdr3_length: 15
d_call: TRBD1
clone_size: once
cdr3_nt: TGTGCCAACAGTCGACCCGGGACAGGGGGCAATGAGCAGTTCTTC
cdr3_aa: CANSRPGTGGNEQFF

j_call: TRBJ2-4
v_call: TRBV12-3/TRBV12-4
cdr3_length: 13
d_call: NA
clone_size: few
cdr3_nt: TGTGCCAGCAGCCGACAGATTTCAGACATTCAGTACTTC
cdr3_aa: CASSRQISDIQYF

j_call: TRBJ2-1
v_call: TRBV4-1
cdr3_length: 17
d_call: TRBD1
clone_size: NA
cdr3_nt: TGCGCCAGCAGCCAAGCCCCCACAGGGGCAGGAGACAATGAGCAGTTCTTC
cdr3_aa: CASSQAPTGAGDNEQFF

j_call: TRBJ2-5
v_call: TRBV19
cdr3_length: 14
d_call: NA
clone_size: NA
cdr3_nt: TGTGCCAGTAGTATTGCTGGGGCTGGGGAGACCCAGTACTTC
cdr3_aa: CASSIAGAGETQYF

j_call: TRBJ2-1
v_call: TRBV27
cdr3_length: 18
d_call: TRBD1
clone_size: NA
cdr3_nt: TGTGCCAGCAGAAACCGACAGGGGTCAGTGGGCATATACAATGAGCAGTTCTTC
cdr3_aa: CASRNRQGSVGIYNEQFF

j_call: TRBJ1-1
v_call: TRBV10-3
cdr3_length: 13
d_call: TRBD1
clone_size: NA
cdr3_nt: TGTGCCACCCGCCGGGTTACAGGGGGTGAAGCTTTCTTT
cdr3_aa: CATRRVTGGEAFF

j_call: TRBJ2-7
v_call: TRBV4-1
cdr3_length: 16
d_call: NA
clone_size: NA
cdr3_nt: TGCGCCAGCAGCCAAGTAGACAGGGTGAGGGAGGACGAGCAGTACTTC
cdr3_aa: CASSQVDRVREDEQYF

j_call: TRBJ1-2
v_call: TRBV2
cdr3_length: 11
d_call: NA
clone_size: once
cdr3_nt: TGTGCCAGCAGTGATCAGTTTGGCTACACCTTC
cdr3_aa: CASSDQFGYTF

j_call: TRBJ1-2
v_call: TRBV27
cdr3_length: 16
d_call: TRBD1
clone_size: once
cdr3_nt: TGTGCCAGCAGTTTCCTGGACAGGGGCCCCTCGGGTGGCTACACCTTC
cdr3_aa: CASSFLDRGPSGGYTF

j_call: TRBJ2-4
v_call: TRBV24-1
cdr3_length: 12
d_call: NA
clone_size: NA
cdr3_nt: TGTGCCACCAGTCGCTCAGAGGGCATTCAGTACTTC
cdr3_aa: CATSRSEGIQYF

j_call: TRBJ1-2
v_call: TRBV6-5
cdr3_length: 12
d_call: NA
clone_size: NA
cdr3_nt: TGTGCCAGTATGGGCAGAGCGGGAGGCTACACCTTC
cdr3_aa: CASMGRAGGYTF

j_call: TRBJ2-3
v_call: TRBV14
cdr3_length: 13
d_call: TRBD2
clone_size: once
cdr3_nt: TGTGCCAGCAGCGTAGCGGGTACAGATACGCAGTATTTT
cdr3_aa: CASSVAGTDTQYF

j_call: TRBJ1-1
v_call: TRBV9
cdr3_length: 16
d_call: TRBD1
clone_size: NA
cdr3_nt: TGTGCCAGCAGCCCACCAGGACAGGGCGGGGGCACTGAAGCTTTCTTT
cdr3_aa: CASSPPGQGGGTEAFF

j_call: TRBJ1-5
v_call: TRBV6-1
cdr3_length: 14
d_call: NA
clone_size: NA
cdr3_nt: TGTGCCAGCAGTGAGGCTTATAGCAATCAGCCCCAGCATTTT
cdr3_aa: CASSEAYSNQPQHF

j_call: TRBJ1-1
v_call: TRBV11-2
cdr3_length: 14
d_call: NA
clone_size: NA
cdr3_nt: TGTGCCAGCAGGCCAATTCCAGGGGTTACTGAAGCTTTCTTT
cdr3_aa: CASRPIPGVTEAFF

j_call: TRBJ1-1
v_call: TRBV19
cdr3_length: 12
d_call: NA
clone_size: NA
cdr3_nt: TGTGCCAGTCGAGAAGGACTCACTGAAGCTTTCTTT
cdr3_aa: CASREGLTEAFF

j_call: TRBJ1-5
v_call: TRBV2
cdr3_length: 16
d_call: NA
clone_size: once
cdr3_nt: TGTGCCAGCAGTGTCTTCGGCTTAGGAGGCAATCAGCCCCAGCATTTT
cdr3_aa: CASSVFGLGGNQPQHF

j_call: TRBJ2-3
v_call: TRBV5-1
cdr3_length: 14
d_call: NA
clone_size: NA
cdr3_nt: TGCGCCAGCAGCTTACAGGGTAACACAGATACGCAGTATTTT
cdr3_aa: CASSLQGNTDTQYF

j_call: TRBJ2-3
v_call: TRBV3-1/TRBV3-2
cdr3_length: 16
d_call: NA
clone_size: NA
cdr3_nt: TGTGCCAGCAGCCAAGAAGGGGCGGGGAGCACAGATACGCAGTATTTT
cdr3_aa: CASSQEGAGSTDTQYF

j_call: TRBJ2-5
v_call: TRBV28
cdr3_length: 11
d_call: NA
clone_size: NA
cdr3_nt: TGTGCCAGCCAGGCTCAGGAGACCCAGTACTTC
cdr3_aa: CASQAQETQYF

j_call: TRBJ2-3
v_call: TRBV5-1
cdr3_length: 16
d_call: NA
clone_size: NA
cdr3_nt: TGCGCCAGCAGCTTGGAGGGGGAATCCGGCACAGATACGCAGTATTTT
cdr3_aa: CASSLEGESGTDTQYF

j_call: TRBJ2-7
v_call: TRBV28
cdr3_length: 14
d_call: NA
clone_size: NA
cdr3_nt: TGTGCCAGCAGTTCCGGGACTCCCCCAGGAGAGCAGTACTTC
cdr3_aa: CASSSGTPPGEQYF

j_call: TRBJ2-1
v_call: TRBV6-5
cdr3_length: 15
d_call: NA
clone_size: NA
cdr3_nt: TGTGCCAGCAGTTACGACAGCTCTCCCTACAATGAGCAGTTCTTC
cdr3_aa: CASSYDSSPYNEQFF

j_call: TRBJ2-1
v_call: TRBV15
cdr3_length: 16
d_call: TRBD1
clone_size: NA
cdr3_nt: TGTGCCACCAGCAGATTGACAGGGGGCGCTGGCAATGAGCAGTTCTTC
cdr3_aa: CATSRLTGGAGNEQFF

j_call: TRBJ1-5
v_call: TRBV19
cdr3_length: 18
d_call: TRBD1
clone_size: NA
cdr3_nt: TGTGCCAGTAGTCCCAATCGGGGACAGGGCCGGGGTGGTCAGCCCCAGCATTTT
cdr3_aa: CASSPNRGQGRGGQPQHF

j_call: TRBJ2-1
v_call: TRBV19
cdr3_length: 12
d_call: TRBD1
clone_size: NA
cdr3_nt: TGTGCCAGTAGCTCACCAGGGACAGCCGAGTTCTTC
cdr3_aa: CASSSPGTAEFF

j_call: TRBJ1-2
v_call: TRBV12-5
cdr3_length: 11
d_call: NA
clone_size: NA
cdr3_nt: TGTGCTAGTGGCTACGGTTTGGGCTACACCTTC
cdr3_aa: CASGYGLGYTF

j_call: TRBJ1-2
v_call: TRBV28
cdr3_length: 16
d_call: TRBD1
clone_size: NA
cdr3_nt: TGTGCCAGCAGCAAACTACCGGGACAGGGGACCTATGGCTACACCTTC
cdr3_aa: CASSKLPGQGTYGYTF

j_call: TRBJ2-5
v_call: TRBV28
cdr3_length: 15
d_call: TRBD2
clone_size: NA
cdr3_nt: TGTGCCAGCAGTCTAGCGGGACAAGGGATGGAGACCCAGTACTTC
cdr3_aa: CASSLAGQGMETQYF